These 14 T cell receptor beta chains came from one sample sequenced in a study of CD8+ T cells in alopecia areata. RNA was isolated and reverse transcribed to cDNA, the sequencing template. Using immunoSEQ multiplex PCR, the repertoire was profiled, and TCRdb retains in-frame clones only, with some absent. The sample includes about 23,000 clones, under 60% of them seen just once. The sample consisted of NKG2D-high CD8+ T cells sorted from blood. Source of these receptors: a human donor with alopecia areata.

The rearrangement joins TRBV7-6 to TRBJ1-1; TRBD1 matches 7 bases. V was clipped by 5 bases and J by 5 bases; unmatched bases: 5. The CDR3 is 13 amino acids. Germline V CDR1 and CDR2: SGHVS, FNYEAQ. CDR3 protein: CASSRTGVTEAFF. The CDR3 bases are TGTGCCAGCAGCCGAACAGGGGTTACTGAAGCTTTCTTT.

This chain joins TRBV4-2 and TRBJ2-1, with TRBD2 matching 12 bases. Trimming removed 4 bases from V and 7 bases from J; junction bases left unmatched: 8. Germline CDR1 and CDR2: LGHNA and YNFKEQ. CDR3 length equals 16 residues. CDR3 residues: CASSPRLAGERNEQFF. The CDR3 DNA reads as TGTGCCAGCAGCCCCCGACTAGCGGGAGAGAGGAATGAGCAGTTCTTC.

The V call is TRBV27, the J call TRBJ2-7; 7 nucleotides align to TRBD2. In germline, CDR1 is MNHEY, CDR2 SMNVEV (reference sequence). The CDR3 totals 15 residues. V was clipped by 3 bases and J by 2 bases; unmatched bases: 7. CDR3 DNA: TGTGCCAGCAGTTTCTGGGGAGGGCCACCCTACGAGCAGTACTTC. Residues: CASSFWGGPPYEQYF.

This clone was seen only a few times. This sequence joins TRBV19 and TRBJ2-1, with unresolved D. Trimming left V 4 bases short and J 7 bases short, with 11 bases between. This CDR3 is 13 amino acids long. CDR1 is LNHDA and CDR2 is SQIVND in the germline V gene (reference sequence). The CDR3 is CASSTSLANEQFF. CDR3 nucleotide sequence: TGTGCCAGTAGTACCAGCCTTGCAAATGAGCAGTTCTTC.

This chain joins TRBV5-6 and TRBJ2-7, with 7 bases fitting TRBD1. Germline CDR1 is SGHDT and CDR2 is YYEEEE. The CDR3 contains 14 residues. The V gene end was trimmed by 4 bases and the J gene end by 2 bases; junction bases not matched to a gene: 6. CDR3: CASSLWDSAYEQYF. The CDR3 DNA reads as TGTGCCAGCAGCCTCTGGGACAGCGCCTACGAGCAGTACTTC.

The chain couples TRBV2 to TRBJ2-7, with 15 bases aligning to TRBD2. The germline V gene encodes CDR1 SNHLY and CDR2 FYNNEI. This CDR3 is built from 18 residues. V lost 7 bases, J lost 2 bases, and 12 bases stayed unmatched. The CDR3 reads CASISSGLAGGGTYEQYF. CDR3 nucleotide sequence: TGTGCCAGCATTAGTTCGGGACTAGCGGGAGGAGGGACCTACGAGCAGTACTTC.

The chain couples TRBV28 to TRBJ2-7; 7 nucleotides agree with TRBD1. With V trimmed by 6 bases and J by 4 bases, 15 bases remained unmatched. This CDR3 region has 16 residues. Germline V gene lookup returns CDR1 MDHEN and CDR2 SYDVKM. This chain's CDR3 is CASSRQGQLIRYEQYF. The DNA for the CDR3 is TGTGCCAGCAGCCGCCAGGGACAGTTGATTAGGTACGAGCAGTACTTC.

Many counts were recorded for this clone. The chain uses TRBV18 and TRBJ2-1; 10 bases are a match to TRBD1. The V gene's germline CDR1 is KGHSH and CDR2 LQKENI. The ends lost 3 bases at V and 8 bases at J; junction bases unmatched: 1. This CDR3 comprises 13 residues. CDR3 sequence: CASSPDRGHEQFF. The CDR3 nucleotides are TGTGCCAGCTCACCTGACAGGGGGCATGAGCAGTTCTTC.

The J gene is TRBJ1-5, the V gene TRBV28; no definite D call. Germline values: CDR1 MDHEN, CDR2 SYDVKM. V was pared by 3 bases and J by 5 bases, with 14 bases between. The CDR3 has 15 residues. CDR3 coding DNA: TGTGCCAGCAGTTTCCAACCAGGTGGGGATCAGCCCCAGCATTTT. Translating gives CASSFQPGGDQPQHF.

The V call is TRBV29-1, the J call TRBJ2-3; 8 nucleotides line up with TRBD2. J lost 3 bases, V lost 6 bases, and 8 bases had no gene match. The CDR3 totals 14 residues. Germline loops: CDR1 SQVTM, CDR2 ANQGSEA. The CDR3 here is CSVNRAGGTDTQYF. The CDR3 DNA reads TGCAGCGTCAATAGGGCGGGAGGAACAGATACGCAGTATTTT.

This chain uses TRBV7-9 with TRBJ1-1; tentatively, D is TRBD1 (5 bases). Trimming took 2 bases from V and 1 from J, leaving 11 bases between them. Germline CDR1 is SEHNR and CDR2 is FQNEAQ (reference sequence). This CDR3 contains 15 residues. CDR3 sequence reads: CASSLLAGPNTEAFF. CDR3 DNA: TGTGCCAGCAGCTTACTTGCAGGGCCGAACACTGAAGCTTTCTTT.

V and J are TRBV7-8 and TRBJ2-3, with 9 nucleotides matching TRBD2. This CDR3 is built from 16 residues. J was trimmed by 8 bases and V by 0 bases; bases with no gene match: 9. The germline gives CDR1 SGHVS, CDR2 FQNEAQ. DNA of the CDR3: TGTGCCAGCAGCTTAGCGCCACTAGCGGGTAGAAGTACGCAGTATTTT. It codes for CASSLAPLAGRSTQYF. The full variable domain, its missing parts supplied by reference TRBV7-8 and TRBJ2-3, is GAGVSQSPRYKVAKRGQDVALRCDPISGHVSLFWYQQALGQGPEFLTYFQNEAQLDKSGLPSDRFFAERPEGSVSTLKIQRTQQEDSAVYLCASSLAPLAGRSTQYFGPGTRLTVL.

V usage is TRBV27 and J usage is TRBJ1-5; 7 positions match TRBD1. Germline-derived CDR1 and CDR2 are MNHEY and SMNVEV (reference sequence). The CDR3 extends over 14 amino acids. V gave up 3 bases and J gave up 7 bases; unmatched junction bases: 6. The CDR3: CASSFTGAAQPQHF. Here the CDR3 DNA reads TGTGCCAGCAGTTTTACAGGGGCGGCACAGCCCCAGCATTTT.

This clone was observed a handful of times. The chain links TRBV4-1 to TRBJ2-7, with D unclear. Germline V CDR1 and CDR2: MGHRA, YSYEKL. V lost 0 bases, J lost 3 bases, and 12 bases lay in between. The CDR3 sequence is 15 residues long. CDR3 DNA sequence: TGCGCCAGCAGCCAAGATCCGGGCTTCGGCTACGAGCAGTACTTC. Its protein is CASSQDPGFGYEQYF.